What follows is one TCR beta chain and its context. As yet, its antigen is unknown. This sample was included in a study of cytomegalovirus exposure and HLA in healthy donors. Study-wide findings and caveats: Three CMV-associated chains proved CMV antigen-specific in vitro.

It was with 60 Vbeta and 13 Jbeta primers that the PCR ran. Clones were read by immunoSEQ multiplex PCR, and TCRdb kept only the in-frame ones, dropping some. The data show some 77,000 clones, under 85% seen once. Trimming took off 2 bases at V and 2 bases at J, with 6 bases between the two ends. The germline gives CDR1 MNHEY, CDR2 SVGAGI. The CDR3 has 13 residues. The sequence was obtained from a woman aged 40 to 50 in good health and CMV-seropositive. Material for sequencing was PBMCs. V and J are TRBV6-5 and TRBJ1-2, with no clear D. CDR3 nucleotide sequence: TGTGCCAGCAGTTACGACGGGAACTATGGCTACACCTTC. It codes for CASSYDGNYGYTF.